This T cell receptor (beta chain) was captured in a study of OX40 agonist ivuxolimab in advanced cancers. Study-wide background: Patients with prior anti-PD-1, anti-PD-L1 or anti-CTLA-4 therapy were eligible; roughly 40% had some. Study results and caveats: Dose levels from 0.1 to 3.0 mg/kg saw CD4+ and CD8+ blood T cells expand clonally by week 6. The study found that CD8+ T cells averaged more expanded clones than CD4+.

Measured with immunoSEQ multiplex PCR; TCRdb has only the in-frame clones, and not every one. The sample includes some 97,000 clones, roughly 90% of them seen just once. Deletions cut 2 bases from V and 6 bases from J, with 17 bases between. The CDR3 sequence is 15 residues long. CDR1 is SGHTA, CDR2 FQGNSA, per germline. This clone came up once. What it recognizes is unknown. The receptor's source is an adult with an advanced solid tumor such as melanoma, head and neck, liver or kidney cancer. V and J are TRBV7-2 and TRBJ2-7; D is perhaps TRBD1 (6 bases). The sample in question was CD4+ or CD8+ T cells sorted from blood, obtained in a trial of the OX40 agonist ivuxolimab. The CDR3 is CASSLMGQGTVEQYF. The CDR3 DNA reads TGTGCCAGCAGCTTAATGGGGCAGGGGACGGTCGAGCAGTACTTC.